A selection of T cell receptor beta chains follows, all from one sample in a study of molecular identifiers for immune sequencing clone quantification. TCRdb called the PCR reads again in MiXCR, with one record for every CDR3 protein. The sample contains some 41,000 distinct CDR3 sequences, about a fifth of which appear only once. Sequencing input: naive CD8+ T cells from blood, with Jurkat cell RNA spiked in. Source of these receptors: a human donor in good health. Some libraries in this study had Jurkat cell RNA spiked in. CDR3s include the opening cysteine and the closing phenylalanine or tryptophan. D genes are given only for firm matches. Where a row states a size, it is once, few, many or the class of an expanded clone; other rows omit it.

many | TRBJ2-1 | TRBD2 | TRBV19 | CASKGLATSYNEQFF | TGTGCCAGTAAGGGACTAGCAACGTCCTACAATGAGCAGTTCTTC
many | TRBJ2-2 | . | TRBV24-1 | CATKDTSNTGELFF | TGTGCCACCAAGGACACCTCGAACACCGGGGAGCTGTTTTTT
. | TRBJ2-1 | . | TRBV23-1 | CASSRGFGGSPYNKQFF | TGCGCCAGCAGTCGCGGTTTTGGGGGATCCCCCTACAATAAGCAGTTCTTC
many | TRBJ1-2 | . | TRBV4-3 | CASSQGPHYTF | TGCGCCAGCAGCCAAGGGCCTCATTACACCTTC
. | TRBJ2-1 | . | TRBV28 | CASSPPDGGADNEQFF | TGTGCCAGCAGTCCCCCCGACGGTGGAGCGGACAATGAGCAGTTCTTC
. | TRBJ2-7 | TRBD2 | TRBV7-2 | CASSLVLAGYPYEQYF | TGTGCCAGCAGCTTAGTGTTAGCGGGATACCCCTACGAGCAGTACTTC
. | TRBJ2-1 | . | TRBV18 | CASSPGLLLSNEQFF | TGTGCCAGCTCACCGGGACTTCTCCTATCAAATGAGCAGTTCTTC
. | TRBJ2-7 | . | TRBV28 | CASSGRTYEQYF | TGTGCCAGCAGCGGAAGAACCTACGAGCAGTACTTC
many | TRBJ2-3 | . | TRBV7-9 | CASSLASGSTDTQYF | TGTGCCAGCAGCTTAGCTAGCGGCAGCACAGATACGCAGTATTTT
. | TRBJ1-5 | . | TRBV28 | CASSFSRQPQHF | TGTGCCAGCAGTTTTTCTCGGCAGCCCCAGCATTTT
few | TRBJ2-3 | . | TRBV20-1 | CSAAPGISDTQYF | TGCAGTGCTGCCCCGGGTATCTCAGATACGCAGTATTTT
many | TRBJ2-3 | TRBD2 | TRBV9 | CASSGGLVADTQYF | TGTGCCAGCAGCGGCGGACTAGTGGCAGATACGCAGTATTTT
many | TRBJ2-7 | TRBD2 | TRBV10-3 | CAISEGGSPYEQYF | TGTGCCATCAGTGAAGGCGGGAGCCCCTACGAGCAGTACTTC
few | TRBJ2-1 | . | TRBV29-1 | CSVVETRNNEQFF | TGCAGCGTTGTTGAGACTAGAAACAATGAGCAGTTCTTC
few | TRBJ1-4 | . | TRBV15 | CATSSRRGNEKLFF | TGTGCCACCAGTTCCAGACGGGGCAATGAAAAACTGTTTTTT
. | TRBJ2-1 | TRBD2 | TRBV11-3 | CASSETSASYNEQFF | TGTGCCAGCAGCGAAACTAGCGCCTCCTACAATGAGCAGTTCTTC
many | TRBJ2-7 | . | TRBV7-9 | CASSSESGVTSYEQYF | TGTGCCAGCAGCTCCGAGTCTGGCGTGACCTCCTACGAGCAGTACTTC
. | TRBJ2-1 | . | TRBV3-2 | CASSHLVGGGSYNEQFF | .
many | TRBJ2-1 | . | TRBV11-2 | CASSRDTGPFNEQFF | TGTGCCAGCAGCCGCGATACGGGACCTTTCAATGAGCAGTTCTTC
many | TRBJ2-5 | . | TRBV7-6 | CASSYGTPETQYF | TGTGCCAGCAGCTACGGGACGCCCGAGACCCAGTACTTC
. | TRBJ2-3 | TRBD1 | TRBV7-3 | CASSQGTGIDTQYF | TGTGCCAGCAGCCAAGGGACAGGGATAGATACGCAGTATTTT
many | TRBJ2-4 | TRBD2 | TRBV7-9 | CASSAREGNIQYF | TGTGCCAGCAGCGCAAGGGAGGGGAACATTCAGTACTTC
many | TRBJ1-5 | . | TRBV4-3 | CASSQSRESNQPQHF | TGCGCCAGCAGCCAAAGCAGGGAGAGCAATCAGCCCCAGCATTTT
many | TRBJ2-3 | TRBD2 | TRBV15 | CATGIAGGPRTYTQYF | TGTGCCACCGGAATAGCGGGAGGGCCACGTACATATACGCAGTATTTT
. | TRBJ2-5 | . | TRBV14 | CASNHFSALGETQYF | TGTGCCAGCAACCATTTTTCGGCGCTCGGGGAGACCCAGTACTTC
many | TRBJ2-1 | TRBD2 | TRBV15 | CATSSGLAANNEQFF | TGTGCCACCAGCAGTGGGCTAGCGGCCAACAATGAGCAGTTCTTC
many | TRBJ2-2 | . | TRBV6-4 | CASSYRDRTGELFF | TGTGCCAGCAGTTACAGGGATCGGACCGGGGAGCTGTTTTTT
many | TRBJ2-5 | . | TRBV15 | CATSRDWGQETQYF | TGTGCCACCAGCAGAGATTGGGGCCAAGAGACCCAGTACTTC
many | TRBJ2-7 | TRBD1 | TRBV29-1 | CSATGGRSYEQYF | TGCAGCGCGACAGGGGGCAGGTCCTACGAGCAGTACTTC
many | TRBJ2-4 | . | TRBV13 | CASSLGRGTLAKNIQYF | TGTGCCAGCAGCTTAGGGAGGGGTACTCTAGCCAAAAACATTCAGTACTTC
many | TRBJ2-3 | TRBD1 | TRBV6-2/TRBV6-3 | CASSWGQGTSPTDTQYF | TGTGCCAGCAGTTGGGGACAGGGAACGTCCCCGACAGATACGCAGTATTTT
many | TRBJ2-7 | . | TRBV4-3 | CASSQLDTPGHEQYF | TGCGCCAGCAGCCAATTGGACACCCCAGGCCACGAGCAGTACTTC
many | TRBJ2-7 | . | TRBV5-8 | CASSYRVLSYEQYF | TGTGCCAGCAGCTACAGGGTTCTATCCTACGAGCAGTACTTC
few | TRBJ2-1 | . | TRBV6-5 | CANSATRRYEQFF | TGTGCCAACAGTGCCACTAGAAGGTATGAGCAGTTCTTC
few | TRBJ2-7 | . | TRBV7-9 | CASSLVADRYEQYF | TGTGCCAGCAGCTTAGTAGCGGATCGTTACGAGCAGTACTTC
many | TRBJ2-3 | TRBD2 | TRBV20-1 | CSAPRTSLDTQYF | TGCAGTGCTCCACGGACTAGTTTGGATACGCAGTATTTT
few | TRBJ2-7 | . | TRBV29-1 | CSVEDRTTTYEQYF | TGCAGCGTTGAAGATCGGACTACAACCTACGAGCAGTACTTC
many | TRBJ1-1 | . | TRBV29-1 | CSAQVAAEGMNTEAFF | TGCAGCGCGCAGGTGGCGGCGGAGGGAATGAACACTGAAGCTTTCTTT
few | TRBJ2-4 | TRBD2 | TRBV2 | CASKLAGGAKNIQYF | TGTGCCAGCAAACTAGCGGGAGGAGCCAAAAACATTCAGTACTTC
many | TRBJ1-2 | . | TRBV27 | CASRDFSDYGYTF | TGTGCCAGCCGGGACTTTAGCGACTATGGCTACACCTTC
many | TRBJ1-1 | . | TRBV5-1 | CASSFEGPYTEAFF | TGCGCCAGCAGCTTTGAGGGCCCGTACACTGAAGCTTTCTTT
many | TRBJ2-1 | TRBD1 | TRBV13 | CASSYGQGSNEQFF | TGTGCCAGCAGCTACGGACAGGGAAGCAATGAGCAGTTCTTC